These T cell receptor beta chains were read from a single sample in a study of graft-versus-host responses after intestinal transplantation. These TCRs are of unknown antigen specificity. The assay was immunoSEQ multiplex PCR, and TCRdb's table has in-frame clones only and misses some. Among about 85,000 clones listed, roughly four fifths were seen once. The specimen comprised unstimulated CD4+ T cells sorted from spleen or lymph node cells, sampled before intestinal transplant. These receptors originate from a human donor who received an intestinal transplant. Each CDR3 is given with its conserved first and last residue. Fields, in order: V gene, D gene, J gene, clone size, CDR3 protein, CDR3 DNA. D genes are given only for firm matches. Some rows have no size entry. The others give once, few or many, or a class for an expanded clone.

v_gene: TRBV6-1
d_gene: TRBD2
j_gene: TRBJ2-2
abundance: NA
CDR3aa: CASSKAGGTNTGELFF
CDR3nt: TGTGCCAGCAGTAAAGCGGGGGGGACGAACACCGGGGAGCTGTTTTTT

v_gene: TRBV6-6
d_gene: TRBD2
j_gene: TRBJ2-5
abundance: NA
CDR3aa: CASTSGGLIAGETQYF
CDR3nt: TGTGCCAGCACCAGCGGGGGGCTTATCGCGGGGGAGACCCAGTACTTC

v_gene: TRBV9
d_gene: TRBD2
j_gene: TRBJ2-6
abundance: NA
CDR3aa: CASSPGGGGANVLTF
CDR3nt: TGTGCCAGCAGCCCGGGGGGTGGTGGGGCCAACGTCCTGACTTTC

v_gene: TRBV5-1
d_gene: TRBD2
j_gene: TRBJ2-1
abundance: NA
CDR3aa: CASSRTSGGGYNEQFF
CDR3nt: TGCGCCAGCAGCCGAACTAGCGGGGGGGGATACAATGAGCAGTTCTTC

v_gene: TRBV6-6
d_gene: NA
j_gene: TRBJ2-7
abundance: NA
CDR3aa: CASSYNPGLHYEQYF
CDR3nt: TGTGCCAGCAGCTACAACCCGGGACTCCACTACGAGCAGTACTTC

v_gene: TRBV28
d_gene: NA
j_gene: TRBJ2-1
abundance: NA
CDR3aa: CASLGAYNEQFF
CDR3nt: TGTGCCAGCCTAGGGGCGTACAATGAGCAGTTCTTC

v_gene: TRBV4-2
d_gene: NA
j_gene: TRBJ2-3
abundance: NA
CDR3aa: CASSLGLYTDTQYF
CDR3nt: TGTGCCAGCAGCCTGGGACTTTACACAGATACGCAGTATTTT

v_gene: TRBV18
d_gene: TRBD1
j_gene: TRBJ2-5
abundance: NA
CDR3aa: CASSPGVDRRETQYF
CDR3nt: TGTGCCAGCTCACCAGGAGTGGACAGGAGGGAGACCCAGTACTTC

v_gene: TRBV10-3
d_gene: TRBD1
j_gene: TRBJ1-5
abundance: once
CDR3aa: CAISESIDRGYQPQHF
CDR3nt: TGTGCCATCAGTGAGAGTATAGACAGGGGGTATCAGCCCCAGCATTTT

v_gene: TRBV5-1
d_gene: TRBD2
j_gene: TRBJ2-7
abundance: few
CDR3aa: CASRLRLAGGTSYEQYF
CDR3nt: TGCGCCAGCAGGTTGAGGCTAGCGGGAGGGACCTCCTACGAGCAGTACTTC

v_gene: TRBV6-1
d_gene: NA
j_gene: TRBJ2-7
abundance: NA
CDR3aa: CASSEAHEDEQYF
CDR3nt: TGCGCCAGCAGTGAAGCCCACGAGGACGAGCAGTACTTC

v_gene: TRBV6-6
d_gene: NA
j_gene: TRBJ1-1
abundance: NA
CDR3aa: CASSYPRLQRNTEAFF
CDR3nt: TGTGCCAGCAGTTACCCTCGCTTACAGAGGAACACTGAAGCTTTCTTT

v_gene: TRBV29-1
d_gene: NA
j_gene: TRBJ2-3
abundance: NA
CDR3aa: CSVEGQGLDTQYF
CDR3nt: TGCAGCGTTGAGGGGCAGGGACTAGATACGCAGTATTTT

v_gene: TRBV2
d_gene: NA
j_gene: TRBJ1-5
abundance: NA
CDR3aa: CASSPREMHQPQHF
CDR3nt: TGTGCCAGCAGTCCTCGGGAAATGCATCAGCCCCAGCATTTT

v_gene: TRBV7-9
d_gene: TRBD1
j_gene: TRBJ1-4
abundance: NA
CDR3aa: CASSVDRAKLFF
CDR3nt: TGTGCCAGCAGCGTAGACAGGGCGAAACTGTTTTTT

v_gene: TRBV5-4
d_gene: TRBD1
j_gene: TRBJ1-2
abundance: NA
CDR3aa: CASSIPPGQGPNYGYTF
CDR3nt: TGTGCCAGCAGCATCCCCCCCGGACAGGGACCTAACTATGGCTACACCTTC

v_gene: TRBV27
d_gene: NA
j_gene: TRBJ1-1
abundance: NA
CDR3aa: CASSLFRQNTEAFF
CDR3nt: TGTGCCAGCAGTTTATTCCGACAGAACACTGAAGCTTTCTTT

v_gene: TRBV9
d_gene: NA
j_gene: TRBJ1-5
abundance: NA
CDR3aa: CASSVGTGAGNQPQHF
CDR3nt: TGTGCCAGCAGCGTAGGAACTGGGGCTGGCAATCAGCCCCAGCATTTT

v_gene: TRBV4-1
d_gene: NA
j_gene: TRBJ2-5
abundance: NA
CDR3aa: CASSQEAGTAGKETQYF
CDR3nt: TGCGCCAGCAGCCAAGAAGCTGGAACAGCCGGAAAAGAGACCCAGTACTTC

v_gene: TRBV5-4
d_gene: TRBD2
j_gene: TRBJ2-1
abundance: NA
CDR3aa: CASSSGTSGSYNEQFF
CDR3nt: TGTGCCAGCAGCAGCGGGACTAGCGGCTCCTACAATGAGCAGTTCTTC

v_gene: TRBV27
d_gene: TRBD1
j_gene: TRBJ1-1
abundance: NA
CDR3aa: CASSLGQGAIRTEAFF
CDR3nt: TGTGCCAGCAGCCTGGGTCAGGGGGCGATTCGCACTGAAGCTTTCTTT

v_gene: TRBV28
d_gene: TRBD1
j_gene: TRBJ1-2
abundance: NA
CDR3aa: CASRGTGENLSYGYTF
CDR3nt: TGTGCCAGCAGGGGGACAGGAGAAAATCTATCCTATGGCTACACCTTC

v_gene: TRBV7-9
d_gene: NA
j_gene: TRBJ1-1
abundance: NA
CDR3aa: CASSLELQGDEAFF
CDR3nt: TGTGCCAGCAGCTTAGAATTACAGGGCGATGAAGCTTTCTTT

v_gene: TRBV5-4
d_gene: TRBD2
j_gene: TRBJ2-3
abundance: once
CDR3aa: CASSSQRGAYTDTQYF
CDR3nt: TGTGCCAGCAGCTCCCAGCGGGGGGCTTACACAGATACGCAGTATTTT

v_gene: TRBV7-2
d_gene: NA
j_gene: TRBJ2-3
abundance: NA
CDR3aa: CASSYGRRRGQNTDTQYF
CDR3nt: TGTGCCAGCAGCTATGGGAGGCGGCGGGGCCAGAACACAGATACGCAGTATTTT

v_gene: TRBV11-2
d_gene: NA
j_gene: TRBJ2-7
abundance: once
CDR3aa: CASSLEDREQYF
CDR3nt: TGTGCCAGCAGCTTAGAAGACAGAGAACAGTACTTC

v_gene: TRBV5-1
d_gene: NA
j_gene: TRBJ1-1
abundance: NA
CDR3aa: CASSPTGRMNTEAFF
CDR3nt: TGCGCCAGCTCCCCCACAGGGCGCATGAACACTGAAGCTTTCTTT

v_gene: TRBV6-5
d_gene: NA
j_gene: TRBJ1-4
abundance: NA
CDR3aa: CASIRGGFRVF
CDR3nt: TGTGCCAGCATTCGGGGGGGGTTCCGGGTTTTT

v_gene: TRBV6-1
d_gene: TRBD1
j_gene: TRBJ2-3
abundance: once
CDR3aa: CASRSIRGDTQYF
CDR3nt: TGTGCCAGCAGGTCCATCAGGGGGGATACGCAGTATTTT

v_gene: TRBV6-6
d_gene: TRBD1
j_gene: TRBJ1-1
abundance: NA
CDR3aa: CASSTGQGMNTEAFF
CDR3nt: TGTGCCAGCAGCACCGGACAGGGGATGAACACTGAAGCTTTCTTT

v_gene: TRBV7-6
d_gene: NA
j_gene: TRBJ1-1
abundance: NA
CDR3aa: CASSLQTNTEAFF
CDR3nt: TGTGCCAGCAGCTTGCAGACTAACACTGAAGCTTTCTTT

v_gene: TRBV28
d_gene: TRBD1
j_gene: TRBJ2-7
abundance: once
CDR3aa: CASSSQGKDYEQYF
CDR3nt: TGTGCCAGCAGTTCACAGGGGAAGGATTACGAGCAGTACTTC

v_gene: TRBV18
d_gene: NA
j_gene: TRBJ1-1
abundance: NA
CDR3aa: CASSPSAQGNTEAFF
CDR3nt: TGTGCCAGCTCACCCTCGGCACAGGGGAACACTGAAGCTTTCTTT

v_gene: TRBV5-4
d_gene: TRBD2
j_gene: TRBJ2-1
abundance: NA
CDR3aa: CASSLGGASGIGFNEQFF
CDR3nt: TGTGCCAGCAGCTTGGGAGGGGCTAGCGGGATAGGATTCAATGAGCAGTTCTTC

v_gene: TRBV11-2
d_gene: NA
j_gene: TRBJ2-7
abundance: NA
CDR3aa: CASSLWAEQYF
CDR3nt: TGTGCCAGCAGCTTATGGGCCGAGCAGTACTTC

v_gene: TRBV28
d_gene: TRBD1
j_gene: TRBJ2-5
abundance: NA
CDR3aa: CASSSQTGGIEETQYF
CDR3nt: TGTGCCAGCAGTTCTCAGACAGGGGGCATCGAAGAGACCCAGTACTTC

v_gene: TRBV7-9
d_gene: NA
j_gene: TRBJ2-3
abundance: NA
CDR3aa: CASSFGGPRRDTQYF
CDR3nt: TGTGCCAGCAGCTTCGGCGGTCCAAGACGGGATACGCAGTATTTT

v_gene: TRBV7-8
d_gene: NA
j_gene: TRBJ1-2
abundance: NA
CDR3aa: CASSLDREYGYTF
CDR3nt: TGTGCCAGCAGCCTCGATAGGGAGTATGGCTACACCTTC

v_gene: TRBV28
d_gene: NA
j_gene: TRBJ2-2
abundance: once
CDR3aa: CASTSHTGELFF
CDR3nt: TGTGCCAGTACTAGCCACACCGGGGAGCTGTTTTTT

v_gene: TRBV5-1
d_gene: NA
j_gene: TRBJ2-5
abundance: NA
CDR3aa: CASSLPSGETQYF
CDR3nt: TGCGCCAGCAGCTTGCCTAGTGGGGAGACCCAGTACTTC

v_gene: TRBV19
d_gene: NA
j_gene: TRBJ1-2
abundance: once
CDR3aa: CASREAGVYGYTF
CDR3nt: TGTGCCAGCAGGGAGGCAGGTGTTTATGGCTACACCTTC

v_gene: TRBV9
d_gene: NA
j_gene: TRBJ2-2
abundance: NA
CDR3aa: CASSRTYTGELFF
CDR3nt: TGTGCCAGCAGTCGAACTTACACCGGGGAGCTGTTTTTT

v_gene: TRBV9
d_gene: TRBD1
j_gene: TRBJ1-2
abundance: NA
CDR3aa: CASSVGPGQGNYGYTF
CDR3nt: TGTGCCAGCAGCGTAGGGCCGGGACAGGGTAACTATGGCTACACCTTC

v_gene: TRBV2
d_gene: NA
j_gene: TRBJ1-3
abundance: NA
CDR3aa: CASSDRVSGNTIYF
CDR3nt: TGTGCCAGCAGTGACCGAGTCTCTGGAAACACCATATATTTT

v_gene: TRBV5-4
d_gene: TRBD1
j_gene: TRBJ2-7
abundance: NA
CDR3aa: CASSQWDRGSYEQYF
CDR3nt: TGTGCCAGCAGCCAATGGGACAGGGGGTCCTACGAGCAGTACTTC

v_gene: TRBV5-1
d_gene: NA
j_gene: TRBJ2-2
abundance: NA
CDR3aa: CASSLVRGAGWELFF
CDR3nt: TGCGCCAGCAGCTTGGTTCGGGGGGCTGGCTGGGAGCTGTTTTTT